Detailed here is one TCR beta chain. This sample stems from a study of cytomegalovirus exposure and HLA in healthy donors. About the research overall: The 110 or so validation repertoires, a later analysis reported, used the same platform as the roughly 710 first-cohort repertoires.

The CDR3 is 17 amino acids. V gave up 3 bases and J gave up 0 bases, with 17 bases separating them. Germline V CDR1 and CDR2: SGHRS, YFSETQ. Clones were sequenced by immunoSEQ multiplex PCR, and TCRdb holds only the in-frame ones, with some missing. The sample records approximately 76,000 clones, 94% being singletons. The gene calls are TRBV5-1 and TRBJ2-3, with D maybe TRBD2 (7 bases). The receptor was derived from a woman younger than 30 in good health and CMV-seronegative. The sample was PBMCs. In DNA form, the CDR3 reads TGCGCCAGCAGCTGGGGGGGCGGACTACGTAGCACAGATACGCAGTATTTT. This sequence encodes CASSWGGGLRSTDTQYF.